Listed here are 8 T cell receptor beta chains from one sample, sequenced in a study of blood T cell repertoires in COVID-19. Method: immunoSEQ multiplex PCR; TCRdb's copy keeps in-frame clones and lacks some. The sample has under 200,000 clones; around nine tenths are singletons. What was sequenced was peripheral blood. These TCRs come from an older man with acute or convalescent COVID-19.

The rearrangement joins TRBV19 to TRBJ1-5; D is perhaps TRBD1 (6 bases). CDR3 size: 15 residues. V lost 4 bases and J 6 bases, leaving 16 bases between the germline ends. CDR1 and CDR2 from the germline V gene are LNHDA and SQIVND (reference sequence). The DNA of the CDR3 is TGTGCCAGTAGTACCGCAACAGGGAGCGCTCAGCCCCAGCATTTT. As protein: CASSTATGSAQPQHF.

The chain employs TRBV11-3 and TRBJ1-1; the D is unclear. The CDR3 contains 15 residues. CDR1 is SGHNT and CDR2 is YENEEA in the germline V gene. V dropped 1 base and J dropped 0 bases, with 9 bases sitting between them. The CDR3 nucleotides are TGTGCCAGCAGCTTAGGCGGGAGCATGAACACTGAAGCTTTCTTT. This encodes CASSLGGSMNTEAFF.

This clone was counted between two and nine times. The chain combines TRBV7-2 with TRBJ1-2; weak D call: TRBD1 (5 bases). This CDR3 region has 16 residues. CDR1 SGHTA and CDR2 FQGNSA come from the germline V gene. The V gene lost 3 bases and the J gene lost 8 bases, with 22 bases spanning the gap. CDR3 in amino acids: CASSFGGVIAGGGYTF. The CDR3 DNA reads TGTGCCAGCAGCTTCGGCGGCGTTATTGCGGGGGGAGGCTACACCTTC. Looking up the rest from reference TRBV7-2 and TRBJ1-2 gives the full variable domain: GAGVSQSPSNKVTEKGKDVELRCDPISGHTALYWYRQSLGQGLEFLIYFQGNSAPDKSGLPSDRFSAERTGGSVSTLTIQRTQQEDSAVYLCASSFGGVIAGGGYTFGSGTRLTVV.

The chain has TRBV18 and TRBJ1-2; D not resolved. Trimming removed 0 bases from V and 2 bases from J, with 10 bases in between. CDR3 size: 15 residues. Germline V gives CDR1 KGHSH, CDR2 LQKENI. As DNA, the CDR3 is TGTGCCAGCTCACCACCCTCGTACAACAACTATGGCTACACCTTC. It encodes CASSPPSYNNYGYTF.

CDR3 region: CASSQTGPGANSPLHF. In DNA, the CDR3 is TGTGCCAGCTCACAGACAGGGCCCGGGGCTAATTCACCCCTCCACTTT. This chain uses TRBV18 with TRBJ1-6; 7 nucleotides match TRBD1. Trimming cost V 4 bases and J 6 bases; bases outside gene matches: 9. Germline assignment: CDR1 KGHSH and CDR2 LQKENI. The CDR3 is 16 residues long.

This chain links TRBV11-2 with TRBJ2-1; 9 bases align to TRBD2. Per germline, CDR1 SGHAT and CDR2 FQNNGV. This CDR3 spans 16 amino acids. V lost 5 bases, J lost 5 bases, and 10 bases stayed unmatched. CDR3 sequence: CASSPRGSGRHNEQFF. The CDR3 nucleotides are TGTGCCAGCAGCCCTCGTGGTAGCGGGAGACACAATGAGCAGTTCTTC.

The V call is TRBV5-8, the J call TRBJ1-6; 8 nucleotides agree with TRBD1. The CDR3 length is 14 residues. With V trimmed by 3 bases and J by 7 bases, 3 bases remained unmatched. The germline V gene encodes CDR1 SGHTS and CDR2 YDEGEE. CDR3 sequence (DNA): TGTGCCAGCAGCTCCCGGACAGGGAATTCACCCCTCCACTTT. As protein: CASSSRTGNSPLHF.

The J gene is TRBJ1-1, the V gene TRBV10-1; D not resolved. The CDR3 spans 11 residues. The germline gives CDR1 WNHNN, CDR2 SYGVQD (reference sequence). Trimming removed 5 bases at V and 2 bases at J, with 3 bases between. The CDR3, as DNA: TGCGCCAGCAGTCCTAACACTGAAGCTTTCTTT. This encodes CASSPNTEAFF.